The present T cell receptor (beta chain) was sequenced within a study of early stage breast cancer tumors. Overall study findings and caveats: Commonly generated sequences made up most enriched TCRB sequences shared between patients. Comparing each tissue with blood distinguished tumor from normal in about 85% of the 16 patients. Compared with adjacent normal breast, tumors showed approximately 2.5-fold denser, more clonal T cells.

Points on this clone: The antigen is unknown.

Looked up from germline, CDR1 is SEHNR and CDR2 is FQNEAQ (reference sequence). The V end was cut by 5 bases, the J end by 3 bases, with 14 bases between. The CDR3 runs 15 residues. The assay was immunoSEQ multiplex PCR, and TCRdb's table has in-frame clones only and misses some. The table records about 70,000 clones, approximately 80% of them present only once. Sequenced input: blood. The source of this sequence is a middle-aged person with breast cancer. The chain is built from TRBV7-9 and TRBJ2-1; weak D call: TRBD2 (6 bases). The CDR3 nucleotides read TGTGCCAGCAGCCCTCGGGGTAGCGGCTACAATGAGCAGTTCTTC. It yields the protein CASSPRGSGYNEQFF. Drawing the rest from reference TRBV7-9 and TRBJ2-1, the complete variable domain is DTGVSQNPRHKITKRGQNVTFRCDPISEHNRLYWYRQTLGQGPEFLTYFQNEAQLEKSRLLSDRFSAERPKGSFSTLEIQRTEQGDSAMYLCASSPRGSGYNEQFFGPGTRLTVL.